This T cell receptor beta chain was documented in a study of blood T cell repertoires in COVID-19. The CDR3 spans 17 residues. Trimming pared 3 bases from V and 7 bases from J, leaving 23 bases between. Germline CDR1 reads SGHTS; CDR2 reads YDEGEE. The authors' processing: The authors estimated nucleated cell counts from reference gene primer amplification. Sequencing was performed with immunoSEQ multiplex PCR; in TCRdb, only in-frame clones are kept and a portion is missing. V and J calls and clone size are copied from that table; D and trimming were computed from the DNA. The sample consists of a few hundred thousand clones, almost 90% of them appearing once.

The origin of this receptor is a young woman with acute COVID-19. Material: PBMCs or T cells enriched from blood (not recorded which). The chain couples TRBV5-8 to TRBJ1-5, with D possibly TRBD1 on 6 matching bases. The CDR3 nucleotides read TGTGCCAGCAGCTCGGCCACCGATCTTCAGGGGTACCAGCCCCAGCATTTT. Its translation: CASSSATDLQGYQPQHF.